The clone carrying this T cell receptor (beta chain) was seen a single time. Samples were assayed with immunoSEQ v3.0 at survey level. Method: immunoSEQ multiplex PCR; TCRdb's copy keeps in-frame clones and lacks some. The profile covers some 22,000 clones, with around 79% appearing a single time and roughly a tenth taken by the ten largest. This sample is drawn from a study of long-term antiretroviral therapy in people with HIV. The CDR3 sequence is 13 residues long. Trimming cost V 3 bases and J 5 bases, with 10 bases left between them. CDR1 and CDR2 from the germline V gene are SGDLS and YYNGEE. The chain recombines TRBV9 with TRBJ2-3, with D perhaps being TRBD1 or TRBD2 (6 bases each). Here the sequenced sample was unsorted PBMCs, taken 4.1 years after starting antiretroviral therapy. The receptor was derived from a woman aged 40 to 55 with HIV. The CDR3 DNA is TGTGCCAGCAGCGGGGGGGCTCGAGATACGCAGTATTTT. Residues: CASSGGARDTQYF. Based on the CDR3 plus reference TRBV9 and TRBJ2-3, the full variable domain is DSGVTQTPKHLITATGQRVTLRCSPRSGDLSVYWYQQSLDQGLQFLIQYYNGEERAKGNILERFSAQQFPDLHSELNLSSLELGDSALYFCASSGGARDTQYFGPGTRLTVL.